Listed here are 11 T cell receptor beta chains from one sample, sequenced in a study of Ad26.COV2.S vaccination and SARS-CoV-2 variants. Treatment defined: some 20 received Ad26.COV2.S at low or high dose, single or two shots; roughly five received placebo; per-sample allocation not given. The samples were gathered on day 63 after the first injection of vaccine or placebo. Using immunoSEQ multiplex PCR, the repertoire was profiled, and TCRdb retains in-frame clones only, with some absent. The sample has 200,000 to 250,000 clones, around nine tenths seen once. The sequences come from peripheral blood, collected in a trial of Ad26.COV2.S vaccine versus placebo. The origin of the receptors is a person aged 18-60 years who received the Ad26.COV2.S COVID-19 vaccine or a placebo.

CDR3 DNA: TGTGCCAGCAGCGTAAATCCGGTTGGTGCTGATACGCAGTATTTT. Its translation: CASSVNPVGADTQYF. The V gene is TRBV9, the J gene TRBJ2-3; D gene uncertain. The CDR3 length is 15 residues. The V and J ends lost 1 base and 6 bases respectively, with 15 bases between them. Germline CDR1 and CDR2: SGDLS and YYNGEE.

This chain links TRBV6-1 with TRBJ1-4, with D possibly matching TRBD1 (5 bases). This CDR3 is built from 14 residues. Germline CDR1 and CDR2: MNHNS and SASEGT. V shed 1 base and J shed 5 bases, with 8 bases lying between them. Written as DNA, the CDR3 is TGTGCCAGCAGTGAAGGAGCAGGGAATGAAAAACTGTTTTTT. This encodes CASSEGAGNEKLFF.

The genes are TRBV4-1 and TRBJ2-3; D ambiguous. The CDR3 has 14 amino acids. Trimming shortened V by 0 bases and J by 10 bases, and 14 bases separated the two germline ends. From germline, CDR1 is MGHRA and CDR2 YSYEKL. DNA for the CDR3: TGCGCCAGCAGCCAAGAGAGCGTTTCTCTTGCGCAGTATTTT. Its translation is CASSQESVSLAQYF.

The chain combines TRBV9 with TRBJ1-5; maybe TRBD1 (6 bases). Trimming cost V 3 bases and J 7 bases, with 14 bases left between them. Germline V CDR1 and CDR2: SGDLS, YYNGEE. The CDR3 runs to 14 residues. This CDR3 reads CASSENPGGQPQHF. Here the CDR3 DNA reads TGTGCCAGCAGCGAGAATCCTGGGGGCCAGCCCCAGCATTTT.

This clone was observed a single time. The chain uses TRBV24-1 and TRBJ2-2; 8 bases are a match to TRBD1. CDR1 KGHDR and CDR2 SFDVKD come from the germline V gene. Trimming removed 4 bases from V and 5 bases from J; junction bases left unmatched: 8. This CDR3 spans 16 amino acids. The CDR3 DNA reads TGTGCCACCAGTGACCCAGGGACAGGTACGACCGGGGAGCTGTTTTTT. Amino acids: CATSDPGTGTTGELFF.

V is TRBV7-6 and J is TRBJ2-7; D tentatively fits TRBD1 or TRBD2 (5 bases each). CDR1 SGHVS and CDR2 FNYEAQ come from the germline V gene. The V and J ends lost 0 bases and 7 bases respectively, with 13 bases between them. The CDR3 is 14 amino acids. The CDR3 region is CASSLATGAREQYF. CDR3 DNA: TGTGCCAGCAGCTTAGCAACCGGGGCGCGGGAGCAGTACTTC.

J is TRBJ2-1 and V is TRBV5-1; D may be TRBD2 (6 bases). V lost 1 base, J lost 0 bases, and 11 bases lay in between. Germline CDR1 reads SGHRS; CDR2 reads YFSETQ. The CDR3 has 16 residues. The CDR3 protein is CASSLQSGDSYNEQFF. DNA for the CDR3: TGCGCCAGCAGCTTGCAGTCGGGGGACTCCTACAATGAGCAGTTCTTC.

The table lists this clone with a few counts. The genes are TRBV30 and TRBJ1-3; no reliable D call. Trimming left V 6 bases short and J 3 bases short, with 9 bases between. This CDR3 is built from 12 residues. From germline, CDR1 is GTSNPN and CDR2 SVGIG (reference sequence). In DNA, the CDR3 is TGTGCCTGCATAACTAGTGGAAACACCATATATTTT. Protein: CACITSGNTIYF.

This clone was observed a single time. This sequence joins TRBV23-1 and TRBJ1-6; D unclear. TRBV23-1 is treated as an ORF (open reading frame) with a function not yet certain. The CDR3 is made up of 17 amino acids. V gave up 2 bases and J gave up 4 bases, with 15 bases separating them. CDR3 region: CASSQRRGRGYNSPLHF. The CDR3 DNA reads TGCGCCAGCAGTCAACGTCGAGGGCGAGGATATAATTCACCCCTCCACTTT.

The V gene is TRBV7-2, the J gene TRBJ2-5; no firm D call. Trimming removed 1 base from V and 4 bases from J, with 10 bases in between. The CDR3 is 14 residues long. The germline gives CDR1 SGHTA, CDR2 FQGNSA. Here the CDR3 DNA reads TGTGCCAGCAGCTTAGGCGGTGCTGGAGAGACCCAGTACTTC. Translating it yields CASSLGGAGETQYF.

The V gene is TRBV5-4, the J gene TRBJ2-7, with 8 bases fitting TRBD1. Trimming took 3 bases from V and 2 from J; bases not matched to a gene: 7. Germline CDR1 is SGHNT and CDR2 is YYREEE (reference sequence). The CDR3 is 15 residues long. CDR3 coding DNA: TGTGCCAGCAGCTCGGACAGGGTCCCCCCCTACGAGCAGTACTTC. This encodes CASSSDRVPPYEQYF.